This T cell receptor beta chain is drawn from a study of PD-1 blockade in classical Hodgkin lymphoma. Study conclusions and caveats: Only CD4+ TCR diversity, not CD8+, had risen significantly by C4D1. Baseline diversity was lower in partial responders and progressors than complete responders.

Trimming at V came to 0 bases and at J to 3 bases, leaving 3 bases not matched to a gene. The CDR3 is made up of 15 amino acids. Germline V gene lookup returns CDR1 MNHEY and CDR2 SVGAGI. This clone was observed a handful of times. Antigen unknown. The data were produced by immunoSEQ multiplex PCR, yet TCRdb's version contains in-frame clones alone and is incomplete. In the table there are fewer than 50,000 clones, roughly 86% of which are singletons. Every patient relapsed after autologous stem cell transplantation, and brentuximab vedotin exposure varied. The TCR was taken from a human donor with classical Hodgkin lymphoma. The J gene is TRBJ2-7, the V gene TRBV6-5; 9 nucleotides match TRBD1. Sequenced material: peripheral blood mononuclear cells (PBMCs), taken at baseline. The CDR3 region is CASSYSTGGYYEQYF. CDR3 nucleotides: TGTGCCAGCAGTTACTCGACAGGGGGATACTACGAGCAGTACTTC.